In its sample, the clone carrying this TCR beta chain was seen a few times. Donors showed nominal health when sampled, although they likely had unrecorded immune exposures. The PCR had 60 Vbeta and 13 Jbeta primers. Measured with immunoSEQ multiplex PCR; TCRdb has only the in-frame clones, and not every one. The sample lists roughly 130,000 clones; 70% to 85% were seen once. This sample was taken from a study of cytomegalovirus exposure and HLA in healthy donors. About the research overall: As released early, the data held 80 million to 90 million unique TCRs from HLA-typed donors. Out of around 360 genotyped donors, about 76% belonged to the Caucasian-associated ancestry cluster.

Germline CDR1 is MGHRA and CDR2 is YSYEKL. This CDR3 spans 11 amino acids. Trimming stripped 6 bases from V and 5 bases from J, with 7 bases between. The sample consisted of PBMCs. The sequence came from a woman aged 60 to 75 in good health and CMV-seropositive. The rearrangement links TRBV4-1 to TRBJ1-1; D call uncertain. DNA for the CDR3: TGCGCCAGCAGATCTTTTACTGAAGCTTTCTTT. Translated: CASRSFTEAFF.